This passage covers 3 T cell receptor beta chains from one sample sequenced in a study of T cell repertoires in cytomegalovirus infection. TCRdb analysed the reads with MiXCR anew, one entry per CDR3 protein. The sample holds 450,000 to 600,000 distinct CDR3 sequences; approximately 40% are singletons and the top ten take about 39%. Which antigens these TCRs recognize remains unknown. The starting material was cultured PBMCs, obtained from culture after CMV antigen stimulation. The receptors shown here come from a human donor in good health (CMV status not recorded). Some clones in this sample may be carry-over from other donors' samples.

The V gene is TRBV4-3, the J gene TRBJ1-3; a weak D match, TRBD1 (5 bases). CDR1 is LGHNA, CDR2 YSLEER, per germline. With 4 bases removed from V and 1 base from J, the gap between germline ends came to 11 bases. The CDR3 is made up of 15 amino acids. The CDR3 reads CASSPVWGSGNTIYF. The DNA for the CDR3 is TGCGCCAGCAGCCCGGTCTGGGGGTCTGGAAACACCATATATTTT.

V is TRBV14 and J is TRBJ2-3, with D possibly called TRBD1 or TRBD2 (5 bases each). V gave up 2 bases and J gave up 2 bases, with 14 bases separating them. Germline-derived CDR1 and CDR2 are SGHDN and FVKESK. This CDR3 comprises 16 residues. CDR3 DNA: TGTGCCAGCAGCCAAAAGAAGGGGAGATCCACAGATACGCAGTATTTT. It specifies CASSQKKGRSTDTQYF.

A few counts support this clonotype. The rearrangement uses TRBV12-3 or TRBV12-4 and TRBJ1-5, with D perhaps matching TRBD1 (5 bases). The germline V and J ends were trimmed by 7 bases and 9 bases, with 19 bases remaining between them. This CDR3 has 14 amino acids. The CDR3 protein is CASTPGVGRGPQHF. In DNA, the CDR3 is TGTGCCAGCACTCCCGGAGTAGGGAGGGGGCCCCAGCATTTT.